The 16 T cell receptor beta chains below all came from one sample that was sequenced in a study of shared clonotypes between healthy human individuals. Generated by immunoSEQ multiplex PCR, the TCRdb table keeps only in-frame clones and is missing some. The repertoire holds over a million clones, with roughly 95% as singletons. Sequencing was done on a sample of naive CD4+ T cells sorted from blood. The subset is: CD45RA+ positively selected. These receptors were collected from a man aged 25-40 years in good health.

As for this clone: The same CDR3 also results from other DNA sequences found in this sample. The chain combines TRBV5-4 with TRBJ2-7; no clear D gene. The germline V gene encodes CDR1 SGHNT and CDR2 YYREEE (reference sequence). V was pared by 0 bases and J by 7 bases, with 8 bases between. The CDR3 contains 12 residues. CDR3 in DNA: TGTGCCAGCAGCTTGGTTCTAGGGGAGCAGTACTTC. The encoded protein is CASSLVLGEQYF.

The rearrangement joins TRBV10-3 to TRBJ2-7, with 10 bases matching TRBD2. CDR3 length: 13 residues. Unmatched junction bases numbered 4, after V lost 10 bases and J lost 1 base. CDR1 and CDR2 (germline): ENHRY, SYGVKD. CDR3 DNA sequence: TGTGCCACCTGGACTAGCGGTTCCTACGAGCAGTACTTC. Protein sequence: CATWTSGSYEQYF.

This chain uses TRBV2 with TRBJ1-4, with D uncertain. The CDR3 sequence is 14 residues long. The V end lost 6 bases, the J end lost 7 bases, and 15 bases lay between the germline ends. Germline CDR1 is SNHLY and CDR2 is FYNNEI. CDR3 coding DNA: TGTGCCAGCAGCCCTAGCTCGGAGGCTGAAAAACTGTTTTTT. This translates into CASSPSSEAEKLFF. The whole variable domain, remainder taken from reference TRBV2 and TRBJ1-4, is EPEVTQTPSHQVTQMGQEVILRCVPISNHLYFYWYRQILGQKVEFLVSFYNNEISEKSEIFDDQFSVERPDGSNFTLKIRSTKLEDSAMYFCASSPSSEAEKLFFGSGTQLSVL.

The chain carries TRBV7-6 and TRBJ1-5, with D hard to call. The CDR3 runs to 15 residues. Germline assignment: CDR1 SGHVS and CDR2 FNYEAQ. The ends were cut back, 1 base at V and 3 bases at J, with 10 bases in the middle. CDR3 bases: TGTGCCAGCAGCTTAGGTGGCAGCCACAATCAGCCCCAGCATTTT. As protein: CASSLGGSHNQPQHF.

The chain recombines TRBV15 with TRBJ2-1, with D possibly being TRBD2 (6 bases). Deletions cut 1 base from V and 10 bases from J, with 20 bases between. The CDR3 runs 16 residues. Germline V gives CDR1 LNHNV, CDR2 YYDKDF (reference sequence). In nucleotides, the CDR3 is TGTGCCACCAGCAGAGCAACGGGAGTATCGACGGGGGAGCAGTTCTTC. Its protein product is CATSRATGVSTGEQFF.

This sequence joins TRBV14 and TRBJ2-5; D remains unclear. The CDR3 loop spans 14 amino acids. Trimming stripped 1 base from V and 5 bases from J, with 11 bases between. Germline CDR1 is SGHDN and CDR2 is FVKESK. CDR3 sequence reads: CASSQVSPRETQYF. CDR3 sequence (DNA): TGTGCCAGCAGCCAAGTTTCACCGCGGGAGACCCAGTACTTC.

The count of this clone is one. J is TRBJ1-1 and V is TRBV29-1; D gene unclear. Per germline, CDR1 SQVTM and CDR2 ANQGSEA. The CDR3 is 14 amino acids. V was shortened by 4 bases and J by 4 bases, with 16 bases between the two germline ends. In DNA, the CDR3 is TGCAGCGTTGTTAGACTAGTCGAAGGCACTGAAGCTTTCTTT. This translates into CSVVRLVEGTEAFF.

The CDR3: CASTSERYEQYF. In DNA form, the CDR3 reads TGTGCCAGCACTAGCGAGAGGTACGAGCAGTACTTC. The V and J genes are TRBV6-1 and TRBJ2-7, with D possibly being TRBD2 (6 bases). V was clipped by 7 bases and J by 4 bases, with 11 bases between them. This CDR3 region has 12 residues. The V gene's germline CDR1 is MNHNS and CDR2 SASEGT.

V gene TRBV18 combines with J gene TRBJ1-2, with 10 positions matching TRBD1. This CDR3 region has 15 residues. CDR1 is KGHSH and CDR2 is LQKENI in the germline V gene. Losses at the gene ends were 1 base for V and 6 bases for J; bases not matched to a gene: 5. The CDR3 loop is CASSPHSGTGDGYTF. For the CDR3, the DNA is TGTGCCAGCTCACCACACTCCGGGACAGGGGATGGCTACACCTTC.

About this clone: The sample has other DNA sequences that encode this CDR3 too. The gene calls are TRBV6-5 and TRBJ2-3, with D perhaps TRBD2 (6 bases). CDR3 length: 14 amino acids. V lost 0 bases, J lost 3 bases, and 7 bases lay in between. Germline V gene lookup returns CDR1 MNHEY and CDR2 SVGAGI. Here the CDR3 DNA reads TGTGCCAGCAGTTACTCGCGGGGAACAGATACGCAGTATTTT. It encodes CASSYSRGTDTQYF.

CDR3 loop: CASSVQAGVLTETQYF. CDR3 DNA: TGTGCCAGCAGCGTACAAGCGGGAGTTTTAACAGAGACCCAGTACTTC. The V call is TRBV9, the J call TRBJ2-5, with 8 bases matching TRBD2. The CDR3 runs 16 residues. The junction had 9 bases not matched to a gene; V was cut back by 1 base and J by 4 bases. Per the germline V gene, CDR1 is SGDLS and CDR2 is YYNGEE.

This chain joins TRBV5-1 and TRBJ1-3; the D is unclear. Per the germline V gene, CDR1 is SGHRS and CDR2 is YFSETQ. Trimming took 0 bases from V and 1 from J, leaving 11 bases between them. This CDR3 has 16 residues. CDR3 DNA sequence: TGCGCCAGCAGCTTGGTGGCGGGAGGGTCTGGAAACACCATATATTTT. This gives the protein CASSLVAGGSGNTIYF. The entire variable domain, with the rest obtained from reference TRBV5-1 and TRBJ1-3, is as follows: KAGVTQTPRYLIKTRGQQVTLSCSPISGHRSVSWYQQTPGQGLQFLFEYFSETQRNKGNFPGRFSGRQFSNSRSEMNVSTLELGDSALYLCASSLVAGGSGNTIYFGEGSWLTVV.

J is TRBJ1-1 and V is TRBV10-3; D not resolved. CDR1 is ENHRY and CDR2 is SYGVKD in the germline V gene. The CDR3 is 13 amino acids. Trimming left V 10 bases short and J 0 bases short, with 12 bases between. DNA for the CDR3: TGTGCCACCTTACATATACTGAACACTGAAGCTTTCTTT. The encoded protein is CATLHILNTEAFF.

The V gene is TRBV19, the J gene TRBJ1-2; D not certain. V was trimmed by 3 bases and J by 3 bases, leaving 11 bases between them. The CDR3 runs 14 residues. Germline CDR1 and CDR2: LNHDA and SQIVND (reference sequence). The CDR3 here is CASSIGRSYYGYTF. The DNA for the CDR3 is TGTGCCAGTAGTATTGGCAGAAGCTACTATGGCTACACCTTC. The full variable domain, with the rest looked up from reference TRBV19 and TRBJ1-2, is DGGITQSPKYLFRKEGQNVTLSCEQNLNHDAMYWYRQDPGQGLRLIYYSQIVNDFQKGDIAEGYSVSREKKESFPLTVTSAQKNPTAFYLCASSIGRSYYGYTFGSGTRLTVV.

The chain recombines TRBV6-5 with TRBJ2-7, with TRBD2 as a possible D gene (5 bases). V was pared by 5 bases and J by 3 bases, with 17 bases between. This CDR3 contains 15 residues. Looked up from germline, CDR1 is MNHEY and CDR2 is SVGAGI. CDR3 in amino acids: CASSTAQRKYYEQYF. In DNA form, the CDR3 reads TGTGCCAGCAGTACCGCCCAGCGGAAATACTACGAGCAGTACTTC.

V is TRBV4-1 and J is TRBJ2-1, with TRBD2 matching over 12 bases. After removal of 0 bases from V and 9 bases from J, the junction contained 6 bases not matched to a gene. The CDR3 length is 16 residues. CDR1 and CDR2 (germline): MGHRA, YSYEKL. CDR3 DNA sequence: TGCGCCAGCAGCCAAGATCGACTAGCGGGAGTGGGTGAGCAGTTCTTC. This encodes CASSQDRLAGVGEQFF.